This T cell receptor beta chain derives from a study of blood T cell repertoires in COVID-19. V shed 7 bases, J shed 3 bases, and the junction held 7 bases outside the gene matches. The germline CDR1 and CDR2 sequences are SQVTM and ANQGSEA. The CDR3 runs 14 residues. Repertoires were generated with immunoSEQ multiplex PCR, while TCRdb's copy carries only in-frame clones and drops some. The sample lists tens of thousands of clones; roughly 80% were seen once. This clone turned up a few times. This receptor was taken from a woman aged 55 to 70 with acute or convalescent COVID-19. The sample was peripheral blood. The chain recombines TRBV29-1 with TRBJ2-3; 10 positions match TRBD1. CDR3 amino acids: CSAGTGQGTDTQYF. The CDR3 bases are TGCAGCGCCGGGACGGGACAGGGGACAGATACGCAGTATTTT.